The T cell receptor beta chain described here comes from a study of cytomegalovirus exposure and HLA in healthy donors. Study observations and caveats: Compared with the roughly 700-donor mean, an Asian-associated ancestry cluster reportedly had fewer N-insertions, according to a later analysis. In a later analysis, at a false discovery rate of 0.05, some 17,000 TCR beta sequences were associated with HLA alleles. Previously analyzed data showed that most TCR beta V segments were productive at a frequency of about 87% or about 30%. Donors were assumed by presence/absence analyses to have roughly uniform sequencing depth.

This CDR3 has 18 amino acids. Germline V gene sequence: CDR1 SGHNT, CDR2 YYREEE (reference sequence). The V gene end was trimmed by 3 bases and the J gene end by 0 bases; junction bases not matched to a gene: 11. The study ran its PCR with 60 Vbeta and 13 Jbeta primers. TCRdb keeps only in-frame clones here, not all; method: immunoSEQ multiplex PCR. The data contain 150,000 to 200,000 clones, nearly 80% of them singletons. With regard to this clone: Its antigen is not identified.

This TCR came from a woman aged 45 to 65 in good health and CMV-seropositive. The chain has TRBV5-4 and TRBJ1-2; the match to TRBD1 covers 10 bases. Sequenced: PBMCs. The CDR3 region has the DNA TGTGCCAGCAGCTGGGACAGGGGAAGAATATCAGCTAACTATGGCTACACCTTC. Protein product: CASSWDRGRISANYGYTF.